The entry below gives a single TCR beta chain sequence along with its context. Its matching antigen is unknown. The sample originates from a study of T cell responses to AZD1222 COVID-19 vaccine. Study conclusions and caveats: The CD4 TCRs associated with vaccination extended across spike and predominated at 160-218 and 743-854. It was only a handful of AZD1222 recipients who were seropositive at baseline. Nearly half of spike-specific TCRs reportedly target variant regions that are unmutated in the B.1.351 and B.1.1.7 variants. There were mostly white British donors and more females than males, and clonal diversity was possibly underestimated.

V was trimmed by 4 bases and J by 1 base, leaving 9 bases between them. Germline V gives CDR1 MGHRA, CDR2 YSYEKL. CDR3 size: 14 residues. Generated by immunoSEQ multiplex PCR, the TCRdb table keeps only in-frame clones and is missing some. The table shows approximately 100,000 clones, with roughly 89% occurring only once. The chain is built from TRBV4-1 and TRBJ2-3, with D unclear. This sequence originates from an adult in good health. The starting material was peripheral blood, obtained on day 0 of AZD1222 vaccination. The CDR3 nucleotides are TGCGCCAGCAGCCCCATCGGCGGCACAGATACGCAGTATTTT. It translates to CASSPIGGTDTQYF.